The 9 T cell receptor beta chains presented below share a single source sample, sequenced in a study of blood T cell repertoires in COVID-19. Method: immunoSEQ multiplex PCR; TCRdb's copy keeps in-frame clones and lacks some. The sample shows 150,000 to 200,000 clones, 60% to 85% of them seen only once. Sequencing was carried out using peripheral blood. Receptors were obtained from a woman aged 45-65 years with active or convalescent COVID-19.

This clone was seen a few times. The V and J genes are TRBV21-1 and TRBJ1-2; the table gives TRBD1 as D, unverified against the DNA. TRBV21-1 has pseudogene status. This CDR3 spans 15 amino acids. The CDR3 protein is CASSKWGQRICGYTF. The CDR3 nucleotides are TGTGCCAGCAGCAAATGGGGCCAAAGGATATGTGGCTACACCTTC.

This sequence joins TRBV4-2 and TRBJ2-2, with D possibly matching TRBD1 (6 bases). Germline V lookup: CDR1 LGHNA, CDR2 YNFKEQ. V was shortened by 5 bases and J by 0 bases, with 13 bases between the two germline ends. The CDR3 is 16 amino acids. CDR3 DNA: TGTGCCAGCAGCTTCCGCAGGGGCACGAACACCGGGGAGCTGTTTTTT. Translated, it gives CASSFRRGTNTGELFF.

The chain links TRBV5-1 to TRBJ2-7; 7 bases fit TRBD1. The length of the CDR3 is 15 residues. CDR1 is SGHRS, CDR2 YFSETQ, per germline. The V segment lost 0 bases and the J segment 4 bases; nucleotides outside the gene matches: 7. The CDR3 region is CASSLETGYSYEQYF. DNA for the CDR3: TGCGCCAGCAGCTTGGAGACAGGGTACTCATACGAGCAGTACTTC.

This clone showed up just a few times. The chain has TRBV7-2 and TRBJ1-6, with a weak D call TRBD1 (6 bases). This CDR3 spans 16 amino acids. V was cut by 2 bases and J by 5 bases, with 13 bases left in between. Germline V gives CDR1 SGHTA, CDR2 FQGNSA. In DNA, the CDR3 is TGTGCCAGCAGCTTACGCGGACAGTCGAATAATTCACCCCTCCACTTT. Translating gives CASSLRGQSNNSPLHF.

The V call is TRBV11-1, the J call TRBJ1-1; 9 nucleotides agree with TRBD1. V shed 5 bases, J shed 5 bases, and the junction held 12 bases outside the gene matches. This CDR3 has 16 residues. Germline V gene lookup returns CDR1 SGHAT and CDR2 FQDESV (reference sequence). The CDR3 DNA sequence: TGTGCCAGCAGCCCGGCCGACAGGGGGGGAGGAACTGAAGCTTTCTTT. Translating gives CASSPADRGGGTEAFF.

This CDR3 reads CASSFSGGGMNTEAFF. The CDR3 DNA reads as TGTGCCAGCAGTTTTAGCGGGGGAGGCATGAACACTGAAGCTTTCTTT. This chain joins TRBV28 and TRBJ1-1; D may be TRBD1 (5 bases). Trimming pared 3 bases from V and 0 bases from J, leaving 14 bases between. The CDR3 spans 16 residues. Germline V gene sequence: CDR1 MDHEN, CDR2 SYDVKM.

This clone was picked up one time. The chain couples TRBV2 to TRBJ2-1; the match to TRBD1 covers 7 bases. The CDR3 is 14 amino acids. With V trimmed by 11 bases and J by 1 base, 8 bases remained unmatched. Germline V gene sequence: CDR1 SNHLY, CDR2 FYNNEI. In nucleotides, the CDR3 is TGTGCCGTAACAGGGGTGTTTTCCTACAATGAGCAGTTCTTC. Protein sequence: CAVTGVFSYNEQFF.

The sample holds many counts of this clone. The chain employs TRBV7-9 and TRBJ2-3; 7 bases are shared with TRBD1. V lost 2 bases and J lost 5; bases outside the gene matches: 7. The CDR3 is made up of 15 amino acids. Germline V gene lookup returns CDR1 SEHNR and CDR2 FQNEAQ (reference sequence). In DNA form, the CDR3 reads TGTGCCAGCAGCTTAAATTCAAGGGGGCAAGATACGCAGTATTTT. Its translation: CASSLNSRGQDTQYF.

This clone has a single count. The DNA for the CDR3 is TGTGCCAGCAGTTTGGGGGGGTCACCCCTCCACTTT. Translating it yields CASSLGGSPLHF. This rearrangement joins TRBV27 to TRBJ1-6; maybe TRBD1 (5 bases). Germline-derived CDR1 and CDR2 are MNHEY and SMNVEV (reference sequence). There are 12 residues in the CDR3. With 3 bases removed from V and 10 bases from J, the gap between germline ends came to 7 bases.